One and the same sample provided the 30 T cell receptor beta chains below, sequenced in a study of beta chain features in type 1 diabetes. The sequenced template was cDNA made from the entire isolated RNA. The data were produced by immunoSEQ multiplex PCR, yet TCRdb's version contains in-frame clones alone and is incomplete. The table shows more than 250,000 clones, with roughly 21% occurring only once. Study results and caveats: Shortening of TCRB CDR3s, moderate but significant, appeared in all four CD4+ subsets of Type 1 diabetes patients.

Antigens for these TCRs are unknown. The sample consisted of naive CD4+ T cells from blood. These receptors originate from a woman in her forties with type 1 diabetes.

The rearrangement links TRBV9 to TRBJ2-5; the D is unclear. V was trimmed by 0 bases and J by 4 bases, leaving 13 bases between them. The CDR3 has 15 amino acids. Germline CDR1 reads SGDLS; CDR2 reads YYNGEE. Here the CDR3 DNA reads TGTGCCAGCAGCGTAGTATCGGTCGGTGGAGAGACCCAGTACTTC. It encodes CASSVVSVGGETQYF.

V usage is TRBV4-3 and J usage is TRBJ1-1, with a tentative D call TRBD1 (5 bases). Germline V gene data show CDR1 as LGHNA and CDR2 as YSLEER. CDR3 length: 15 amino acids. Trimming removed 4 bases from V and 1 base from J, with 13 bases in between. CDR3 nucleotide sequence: TGCGCCAGCAGCCGGTTTGTGGGGCCGAACACTGAAGCTTTCTTT. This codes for CASSRFVGPNTEAFF.

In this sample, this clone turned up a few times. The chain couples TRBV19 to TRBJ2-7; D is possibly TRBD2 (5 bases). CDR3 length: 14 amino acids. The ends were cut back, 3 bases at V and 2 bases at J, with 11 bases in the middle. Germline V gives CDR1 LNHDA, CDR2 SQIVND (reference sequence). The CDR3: CASSMGLAPYEQYF. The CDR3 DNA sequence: TGTGCCAGTAGTATGGGTCTAGCACCCTACGAGCAGTACTTC.

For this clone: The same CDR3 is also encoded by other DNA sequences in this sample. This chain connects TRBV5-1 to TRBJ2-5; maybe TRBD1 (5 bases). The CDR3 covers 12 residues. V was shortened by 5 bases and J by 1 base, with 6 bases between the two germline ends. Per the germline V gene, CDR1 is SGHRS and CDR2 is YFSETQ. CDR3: CASRDSQETQYF. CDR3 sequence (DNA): TGCGCCAGCAGAGACAGCCAAGAGACCCAGTACTTC.

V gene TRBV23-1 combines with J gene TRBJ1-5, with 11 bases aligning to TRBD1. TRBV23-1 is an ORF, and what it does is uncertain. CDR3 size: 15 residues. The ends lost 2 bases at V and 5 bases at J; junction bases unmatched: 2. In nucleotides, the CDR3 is TGCGCCAGCAGTCAAGGGACAGGGGGATATCAGCCCCAGCATTTT. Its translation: CASSQGTGGYQPQHF.

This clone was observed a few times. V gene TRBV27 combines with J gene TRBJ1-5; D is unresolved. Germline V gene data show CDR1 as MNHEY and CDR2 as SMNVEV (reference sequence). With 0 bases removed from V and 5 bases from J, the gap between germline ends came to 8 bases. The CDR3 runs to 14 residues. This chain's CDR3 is CASSLSSSDQPQHF. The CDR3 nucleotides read TGTGCCAGCAGTTTATCGAGTTCCGATCAGCCCCAGCATTTT.

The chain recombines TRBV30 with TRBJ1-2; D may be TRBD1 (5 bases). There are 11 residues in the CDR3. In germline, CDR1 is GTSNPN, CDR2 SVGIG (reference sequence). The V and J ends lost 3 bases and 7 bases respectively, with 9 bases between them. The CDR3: CAWSQGSGYTF. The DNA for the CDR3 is TGTGCCTGGAGCCAGGGTAGTGGCTACACCTTC.

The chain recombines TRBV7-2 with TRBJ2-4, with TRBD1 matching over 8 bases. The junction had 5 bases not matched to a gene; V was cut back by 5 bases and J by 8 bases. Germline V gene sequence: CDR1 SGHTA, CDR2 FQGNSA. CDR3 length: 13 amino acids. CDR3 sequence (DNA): TGTGCCAGCAGCCCAGGGGGCAGAGACATTCAGTACTTC. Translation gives CASSPGGRDIQYF.

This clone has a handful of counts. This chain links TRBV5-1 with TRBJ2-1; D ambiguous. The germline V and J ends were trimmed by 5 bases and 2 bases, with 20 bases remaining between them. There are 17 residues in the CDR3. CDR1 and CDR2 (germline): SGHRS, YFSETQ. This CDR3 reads CASSLPPIGPPYNEQFF. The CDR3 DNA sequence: TGCGCCAGCAGTTTACCTCCGATTGGGCCCCCCTACAATGAGCAGTTCTTC.

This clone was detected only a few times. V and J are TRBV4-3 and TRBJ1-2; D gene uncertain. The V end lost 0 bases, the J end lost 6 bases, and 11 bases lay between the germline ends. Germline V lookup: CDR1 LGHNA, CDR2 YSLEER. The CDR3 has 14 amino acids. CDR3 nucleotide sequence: TGCGCCAGCAGCCAAGATGCAGGCCTCCATGGCTACACCTTC. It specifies CASSQDAGLHGYTF.

In DNA form, the CDR3 reads TGTGCCAGCTCACCACAAGGGGAGAACACTGAAGCTTTCTTT. As protein: CASSPQGENTEAFF. The chain employs TRBV18 and TRBJ1-1, with a possible D match to TRBD1 (5 bases). The CDR3 length is 14 residues. Germline CDR1 and CDR2: KGHSH and LQKENI. Trimming stripped 1 base from V and 1 base from J, with 7 bases between.

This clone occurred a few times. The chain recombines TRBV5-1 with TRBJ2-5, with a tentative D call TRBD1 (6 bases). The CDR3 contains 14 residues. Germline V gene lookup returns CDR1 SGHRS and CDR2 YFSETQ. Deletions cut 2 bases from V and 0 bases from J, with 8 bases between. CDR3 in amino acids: CASSFQGNQETQYF. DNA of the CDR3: TGCGCCAGCAGCTTCCAGGGGAACCAAGAGACCCAGTACTTC.

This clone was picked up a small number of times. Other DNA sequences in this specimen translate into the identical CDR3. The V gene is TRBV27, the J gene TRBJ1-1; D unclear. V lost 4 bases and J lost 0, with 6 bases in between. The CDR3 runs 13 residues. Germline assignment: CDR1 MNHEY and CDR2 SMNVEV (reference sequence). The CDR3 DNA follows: TGTGCCAGCAGTTCCCAGATGAACACTGAAGCTTTCTTT. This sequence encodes CASSSQMNTEAFF.

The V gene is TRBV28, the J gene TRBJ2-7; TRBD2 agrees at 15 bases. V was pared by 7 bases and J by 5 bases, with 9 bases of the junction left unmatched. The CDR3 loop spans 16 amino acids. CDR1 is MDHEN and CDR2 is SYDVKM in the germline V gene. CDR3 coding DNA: TGTGCCAGCAAACCGGGACTAGCGGGAGGCAGGCACGAGCAGTACTTC. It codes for CASKPGLAGGRHEQYF.

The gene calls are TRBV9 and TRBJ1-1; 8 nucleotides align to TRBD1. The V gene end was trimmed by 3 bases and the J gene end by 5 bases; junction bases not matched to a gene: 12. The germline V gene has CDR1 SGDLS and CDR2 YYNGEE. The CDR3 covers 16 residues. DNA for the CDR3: TGTGCCAGCAGCGCTCCCTTGCAGGGGGCAGGTACTGAAGCTTTCTTT. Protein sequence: CASSAPLQGAGTEAFF. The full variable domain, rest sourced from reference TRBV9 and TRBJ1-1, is DSGVTQTPKHLITATGQRVTLRCSPRSGDLSVYWYQQSLDQGLQFLIQYYNGEERAKGNILERFSAQQFPDLHSELNLSSLELGDSALYFCASSAPLQGAGTEAFFGQGTRLTVV.

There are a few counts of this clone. The CDR3: CASSQGWGDSFYGYTF. DNA for the CDR3: TGCGCCAGCAGCCAAGGATGGGGGGACAGTTTTTATGGCTACACCTTC. V gene TRBV4-1 combines with J gene TRBJ1-2; 7 nucleotides line up with TRBD1. This CDR3 region has 16 residues. CDR1 and CDR2 (germline): MGHRA, YSYEKL. V was clipped by 1 base and J by 5 bases; unmatched bases: 10.

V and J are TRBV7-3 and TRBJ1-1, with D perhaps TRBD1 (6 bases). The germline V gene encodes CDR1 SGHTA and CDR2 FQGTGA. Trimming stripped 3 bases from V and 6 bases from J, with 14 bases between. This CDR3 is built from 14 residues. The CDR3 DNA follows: TGTGCCAGCAGCTTCCAGGGGAACGGGGCTGAAGCTTTCTTT. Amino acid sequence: CASSFQGNGAEAFF.

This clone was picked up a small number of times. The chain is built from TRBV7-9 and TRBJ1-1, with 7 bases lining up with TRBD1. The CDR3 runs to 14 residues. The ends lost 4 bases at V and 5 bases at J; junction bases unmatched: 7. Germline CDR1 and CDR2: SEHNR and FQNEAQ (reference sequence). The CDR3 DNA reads TGTGCCAGCAGCTCTACTCCGACAGGGACTGAAGCTTTCTTT. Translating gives CASSSTPTGTEAFF.

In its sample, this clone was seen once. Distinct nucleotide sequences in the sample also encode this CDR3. CDR3 region: CASSPGGQDTQYF. For the CDR3, the DNA is TGCGCCAGCAGCCCTGGTGGGCAAGATACGCAGTATTTT. The chain couples TRBV5-1 to TRBJ2-3; D call uncertain. The CDR3 totals 13 residues. Germline CDR1 is SGHRS and CDR2 is YFSETQ. Trimming took off 4 bases at V and 5 bases at J, with 11 bases between the two ends.

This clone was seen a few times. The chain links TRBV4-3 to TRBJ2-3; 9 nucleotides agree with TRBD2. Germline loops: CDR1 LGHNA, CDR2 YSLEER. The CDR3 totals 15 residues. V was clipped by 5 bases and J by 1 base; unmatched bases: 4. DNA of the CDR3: TGCGCCAGCAGCAAGACTAGCGGACGCACAGATACGCAGTATTTT. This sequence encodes CASSKTSGRTDTQYF.

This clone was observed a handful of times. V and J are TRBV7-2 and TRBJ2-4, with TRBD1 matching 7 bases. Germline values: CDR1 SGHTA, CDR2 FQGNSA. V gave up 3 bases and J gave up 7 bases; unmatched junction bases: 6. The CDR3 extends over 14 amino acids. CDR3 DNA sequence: TGTGCCAGCAGCTTCAGGGGGTCGGGGAACATTCAGTACTTC. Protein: CASSFRGSGNIQYF.

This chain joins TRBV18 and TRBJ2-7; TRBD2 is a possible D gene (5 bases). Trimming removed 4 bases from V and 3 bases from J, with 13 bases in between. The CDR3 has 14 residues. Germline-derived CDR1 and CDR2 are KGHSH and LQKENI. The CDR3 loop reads CASSRTLADYEQYF. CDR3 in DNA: TGTGCCAGCTCACGGACCCTAGCCGACTACGAGCAGTACTTC.

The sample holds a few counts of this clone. CDR3 DNA sequence: TGCGCCAGCAGCCAAACGATAACAGGGGGTAATGGCTACACCTTC. Translation: CASSQTITGGNGYTF. The chain combines TRBV4-3 with TRBJ1-2; 8 positions agree with TRBD1. The CDR3 sequence is 15 residues long. The germline CDR1 and CDR2 sequences are LGHNA and YSLEER. V lost 2 bases and J lost 6; bases outside the gene matches: 8.

CDR3 sequence reads: CASSEQGASGELFF. Written as DNA, the CDR3 is TGTGCCAGCAGTGAGCAGGGGGCGAGCGGGGAGCTGTTTTTT. The V call is TRBV27, the J call TRBJ2-2; 8 bases are shared with TRBD1. The CDR3 sequence is 14 residues long. V shed 5 bases and J 7 bases; nucleotides not matched to a gene: 6. CDR1 is MNHEY, CDR2 SMNVEV, per germline (reference sequence).

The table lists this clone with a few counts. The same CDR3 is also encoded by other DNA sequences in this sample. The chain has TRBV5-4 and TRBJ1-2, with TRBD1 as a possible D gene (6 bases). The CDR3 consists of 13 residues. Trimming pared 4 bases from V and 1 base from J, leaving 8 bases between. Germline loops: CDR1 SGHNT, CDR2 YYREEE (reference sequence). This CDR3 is CASSADSNYGYTF. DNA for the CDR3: TGTGCCAGCAGCGCGGACAGTAACTATGGCTACACCTTC. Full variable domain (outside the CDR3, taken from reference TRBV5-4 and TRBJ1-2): ETGVTQSPTHLIKTRGQQVTLRCSSQSGHNTVSWYQQALGQGPQFIFQYYREEENGRGNFPPRFSGLQFPNYSSELNVNALELDDSALYLCASSADSNYGYTFGSGTRLTVV.

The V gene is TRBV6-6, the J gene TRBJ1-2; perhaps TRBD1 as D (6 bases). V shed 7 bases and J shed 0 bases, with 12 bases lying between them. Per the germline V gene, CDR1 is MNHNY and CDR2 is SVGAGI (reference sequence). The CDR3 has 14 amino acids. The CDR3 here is CASTRQAANYGYTF. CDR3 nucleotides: TGTGCCAGCACCAGACAGGCTGCTAACTATGGCTACACCTTC.

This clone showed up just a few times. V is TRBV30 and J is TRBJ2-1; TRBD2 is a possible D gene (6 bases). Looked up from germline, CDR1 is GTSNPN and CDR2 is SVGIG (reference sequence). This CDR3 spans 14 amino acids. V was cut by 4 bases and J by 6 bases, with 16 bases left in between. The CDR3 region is CAWTVGGFSNEQFF. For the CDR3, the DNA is TGTGCCTGGACCGTGGGGGGATTCTCCAATGAGCAGTTCTTC.

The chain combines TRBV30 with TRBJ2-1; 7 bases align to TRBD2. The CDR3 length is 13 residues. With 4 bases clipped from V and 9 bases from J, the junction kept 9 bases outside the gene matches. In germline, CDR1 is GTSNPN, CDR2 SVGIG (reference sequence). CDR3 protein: CAWTPGGESEQFF. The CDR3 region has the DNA TGTGCCTGGACCCCGGGAGGAGAATCTGAGCAGTTCTTC.

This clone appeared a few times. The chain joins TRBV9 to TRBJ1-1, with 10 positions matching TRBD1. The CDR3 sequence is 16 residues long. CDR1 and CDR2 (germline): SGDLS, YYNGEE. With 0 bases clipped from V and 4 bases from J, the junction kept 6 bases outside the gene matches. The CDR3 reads CASSVDGQGGFTEAFF. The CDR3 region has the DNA TGTGCCAGCAGCGTAGACGGACAGGGGGGATTCACTGAAGCTTTCTTT.

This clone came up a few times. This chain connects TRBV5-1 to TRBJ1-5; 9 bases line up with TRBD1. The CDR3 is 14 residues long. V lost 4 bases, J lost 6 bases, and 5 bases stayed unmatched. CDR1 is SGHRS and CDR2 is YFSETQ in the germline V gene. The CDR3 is CASSPGQGGQPQHF. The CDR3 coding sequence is TGCGCCAGCAGCCCGGGACAGGGTGGTCAGCCCCAGCATTTT.